The subject of this entry is one T cell receptor beta chain. This specimen belongs to a study of blood T cell repertoires in COVID-19. The overall study: Donors in the United States, Italy and Spain gave samples during acute or convalescent COVID-19. T cells, B-cell-depleted T cells, or PBMCs supplied cDNA or gDNA.

Per the original data handling: Reference gene primers were amplified, and this amplification served to estimate nucleated cell counts. Some clones are missing from TCRdb's copy, which holds only in-frame ones; the method was immunoSEQ multiplex PCR. That table supplies the V and J calls and clone size; D and trimming were determined from the DNA. The sample holds some 100,000 clones, over 75% seen once. Trimming took 5 bases from V and 4 from J, leaving 14 bases between them. This CDR3 comprises 15 residues. Germline CDR1 and CDR2: SNHLY and FYNNEI. The sequencing input was peripheral blood. This TCR derives from an older woman with acute or convalescent COVID-19. The chain couples TRBV2 to TRBJ2-2; possible D gene TRBD2, 5 bases. This CDR3 is CASSPVPEGTGELFF. The DNA of the CDR3 is TGTGCCAGCAGTCCCGTCCCAGAGGGCACCGGGGAGCTGTTTTTT.